This T cell receptor beta chain is drawn from a study of T cell responses to AZD1222 COVID-19 vaccine. From germline, CDR1 is SGHTA and CDR2 FQGNSA. V was clipped by 6 bases and J by 9 bases, with 27 bases between them. CDR3 length equals 16 residues. Generated by immunoSEQ multiplex PCR, the TCRdb table keeps only in-frame clones and is missing some. The table has 150,000 or so clones, around 91% seen once; the top ten hold around 5.2%. The chain joins TRBV7-2 to TRBJ2-7; D may correspond to TRBD1 or TRBD2 (6 bases each). The receptor was isolated from an adult in good health. The sample was peripheral blood, taken on day 0 of AZD1222 vaccination. The CDR3 sequence: CASRYLGGQGSSLQYF. In DNA, the CDR3 is TGTGCCAGCAGGTATTTGGGGGGTCAGGGGTCTTCCTTGCAGTACTTC.